This is a list of T cell receptor beta chains from one sample in a study of patients and donors after allogeneic stem cell transplantation. MiXCR, run by TCRdb on the RT-PCR reads, gives a single entry per CDR3 protein. The sample has 50,000 to 60,000 distinct CDR3 sequences; about an eighth are singletons. The material sequenced was blood, either unsorted or a sorted T cell fraction (not recorded which). Receptors were obtained from a human donor who was either an allogeneic HSCT recipient or a stem cell or donor lymphocyte infusion donor (not recorded which). It is not recorded whose cells these are; they may come from a transplant donor. Both conserved end residues are part of each CDR3. Each record gives: V gene, clone size, D gene, J gene, CDR3 protein, CDR3 DNA. A D gene is named only where the DNA matches it firmly. Size is omitted from some rows. Given values are once, few, many or a class for expanded clones.

TRBV2	NA	NA	TRBJ2-2	CASSWSRGTGELFF	TGTGCCAGCAGTTGGTCTAGGGGGACCGGGGAGCTGTTTTTT
TRBV29-1	many	NA	TRBJ2-7	CSVPGVSSYEQYF	TGCAGCGTACCCGGGGTTAGCTCCTACGAGCAGTACTTC
TRBV25-1	NA	NA	TRBJ1-1	CASSPAGEIRNTEAFF	TGTGCCAGCAGTCCCGCAGGGGAGATACGGAACACTGAAGCTTTCTTT
TRBV12-3/TRBV12-4	many	TRBD1	TRBJ1-5	CASSSSDRNNQPQHF	TGTGCCAGCAGTTCCTCGGACAGGAACAATCAGCCCCAGCATTTT
TRBV27	few	TRBD1	TRBJ1-2	CASRQGGNYGYTF	TGTGCCAGCCGACAGGGGGGGAACTATGGCTACACCTTC
TRBV5-1	NA	NA	TRBJ2-3	CASSLENRVTDTQYF	TGCGCCAGCAGCTTGGAGAACAGGGTTACGGATACGCAGTATTTT
TRBV3-1	NA	NA	TRBJ1-2	CASSPNLDRPHAGYTF	TGTGCCAGCAGCCCGAACTTAGACAGGCCACACGCTGGCTACACCTTC
TRBV7-6	NA	TRBD2	TRBJ2-3	CASSYGLAGVMTDTQYF	TGTGCCAGCAGCTATGGACTAGCGGGAGTCATGACAGATACGCAGTATTTT
TRBV12-3/TRBV12-4	NA	NA	TRBJ2-5	CASPGPALPEETQYF	TGTGCCAGCCCGGGCCCTGCACTACCTGAAGAGACCCAGTACTTC
TRBV5-5	many	TRBD2	TRBJ2-1	CASSLLAGVRNEQFF	TGTGCCAGCAGCCTCCTAGCGGGAGTGAGGAATGAGCAGTTCTTC
TRBV7-2	few	TRBD1	TRBJ1-2	CASSPGGNPYGYTF	TGTGCCAGCAGCCCAGGGGGGAACCCGTATGGCTACACCTTC
TRBV10-3	NA	NA	TRBJ2-3	CAISPRTDVTDTQYF	TGTGCCATCAGCCCAAGGACAGATGTCACAGATACGCAGTATTTT
TRBV24-1	NA	NA	TRBJ2-3	CATSDFTDTQYF	TGTGCCACCAGTGATTTTACAGATACGCAGTATTTT
TRBV7-8	few	TRBD1	TRBJ2-2	CASSLGTGGNTGELFF	TGTGCCAGCAGCTTAGGGACAGGGGGGAACACCGGGGAGCTGTTTTTT
TRBV18	NA	NA	TRBJ2-1	CASSPPTEAPYNEQFF	TGTGCCAGCTCACCACCGACAGAGGCCCCCTACAATGAGCAGTTCTTC
TRBV7-9	few	NA	TRBJ1-2	CASSLLLANYGYTF	TGTGCCAGCAGCCTCCTCTTGGCTAACTATGGCTACACCTTC
TRBV6-2/TRBV6-3	NA	TRBD2	TRBJ2-5	CASSYGASGGEETQYF	TGTGCCAGCAGTTACGGGGCTAGCGGAGGGGAAGAGACCCAGTACTTC
TRBV12-3/TRBV12-4	NA	TRBD1	TRBJ2-7	CASSPTGVAYEQYF	TGTGCCAGCAGTCCCACAGGGGTTGCCTACGAGCAGTACTTC